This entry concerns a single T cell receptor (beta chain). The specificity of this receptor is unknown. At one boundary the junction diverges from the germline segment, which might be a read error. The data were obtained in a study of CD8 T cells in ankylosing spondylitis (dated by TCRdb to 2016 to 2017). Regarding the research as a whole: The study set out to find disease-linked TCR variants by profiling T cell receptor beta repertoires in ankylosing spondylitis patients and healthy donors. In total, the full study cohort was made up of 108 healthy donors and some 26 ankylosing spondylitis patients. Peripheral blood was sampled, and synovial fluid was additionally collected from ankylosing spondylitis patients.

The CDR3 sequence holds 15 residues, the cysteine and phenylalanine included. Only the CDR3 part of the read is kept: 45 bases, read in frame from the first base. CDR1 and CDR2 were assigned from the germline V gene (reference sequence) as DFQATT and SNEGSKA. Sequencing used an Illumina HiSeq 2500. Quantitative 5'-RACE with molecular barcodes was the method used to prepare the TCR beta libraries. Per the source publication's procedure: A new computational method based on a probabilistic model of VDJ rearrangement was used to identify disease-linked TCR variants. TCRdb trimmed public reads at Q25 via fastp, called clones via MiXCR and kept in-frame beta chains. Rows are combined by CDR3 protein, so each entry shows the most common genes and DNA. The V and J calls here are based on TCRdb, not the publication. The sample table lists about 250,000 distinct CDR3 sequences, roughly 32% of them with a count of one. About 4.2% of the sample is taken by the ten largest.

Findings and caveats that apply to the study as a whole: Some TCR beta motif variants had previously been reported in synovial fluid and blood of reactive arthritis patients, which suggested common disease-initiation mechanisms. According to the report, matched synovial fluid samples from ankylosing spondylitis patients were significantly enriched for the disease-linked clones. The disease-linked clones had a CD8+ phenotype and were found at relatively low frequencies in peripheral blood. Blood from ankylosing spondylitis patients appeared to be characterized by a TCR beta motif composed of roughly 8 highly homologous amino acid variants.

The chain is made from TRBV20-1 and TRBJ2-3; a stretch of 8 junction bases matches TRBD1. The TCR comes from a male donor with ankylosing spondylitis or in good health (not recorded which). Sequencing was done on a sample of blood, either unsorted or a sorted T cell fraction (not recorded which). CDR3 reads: CCARRQGKHTDTQYF. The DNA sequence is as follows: TGCTGTGCACGGAGACAGGGGAAACACACAGATACGCAGTATTTT.